This entry lists 8 T cell receptor beta chains sequenced from one sample in a study of T cells in Graves' hyperthyroidism and ophthalmopathy. The TCR beta CDR3 regions underwent amplification using RNA transcripts as the source. In the first-round RT-PCR of the TCR CDR3, the HTBI primer set was used. One entry per CDR3 protein results from TCRdb running MiXCR on the multiplex PCR reads. The data show almost 600,000 distinct CDR3 sequences, about 14% seen once. Sequenced sample: blood. The origin of the receptors is a woman in her 30s with Graves' hyperthyroidism that later progressed to Graves' ophthalmopathy.

This chain links TRBV2 with TRBJ2-7; D remains unclear. Per germline, CDR1 SNHLY and CDR2 FYNNEI. CDR3 length: 14 amino acids. V lost 8 bases, J lost 2 bases, and 16 bases lay in between. CDR3 region: CASGKQLAAYEQYF. CDR3 nucleotides: TGTGCCAGCGGTAAACAGCTGGCGGCCTACGAGCAGTACTTC.

This clonotype was counted many times. The V call is TRBV2, the J call TRBJ2-1, with 7 bases fitting TRBD1. The CDR3 is 16 amino acids. Trimming removed 6 bases from V and 7 bases from J; junction bases left unmatched: 15. The germline V gene encodes CDR1 SNHLY and CDR2 FYNNEI. The CDR3 protein is CASSQLQGMGVNEQFF. CDR3 nucleotide sequence: TGTGCCAGCAGCCAATTACAGGGGATGGGGGTGAATGAGCAGTTCTTC.

The sample holds a few counts of this clonotype. The chain links TRBV7-9 to TRBJ1-1; weak D call: TRBD1 (6 bases). V was clipped by 3 bases and J by 1 base, with 18 bases between them. This CDR3 is 17 amino acids long. Per the germline V gene, CDR1 is SEHNR and CDR2 is FQNEAQ (reference sequence). CDR3 coding DNA: TGTGCCAGCAGCTTCGGGGGCGTAGTTCCAGAGAACACTGAAGCTTTCTTT. Residues: CASSFGGVVPENTEAFF.

The chain uses TRBV18 and TRBJ2-7, with D tentatively TRBD1 (5 bases). The CDR3 has 14 residues. V was shortened by 1 base and J by 2 bases, with 9 bases between the two germline ends. Germline assignment: CDR1 KGHSH and CDR2 LQKENI. The CDR3 loop is CASSPLQGPYEQYF. CDR3 coding DNA: TGTGCCAGCTCACCACTTCAGGGTCCCTACGAGCAGTACTTC. The full variable domain, its missing parts supplied by reference TRBV18 and TRBJ2-7, is NAGVMQNPRHLVRRRGQEARLRCSPMKGHSHVYWYRQLPEEGLKFMVYLQKENIIDESGMPKERFSAEFPKEGPSILRIQQVVRGDSAAYFCASSPLQGPYEQYFGPGTRLTVT.

This clonotype was seen at least ten times. J is TRBJ2-1 and V is TRBV29-1; D perhaps matches TRBD2 (5 bases). The CDR3 has 12 residues. Trimming shortened V by 4 bases and J by 3 bases, and 7 bases separated the two germline ends. The germline CDR1 and CDR2 sequences are SQVTM and ANQGSEA. This chain's CDR3 is CSVAGIYNEQFF. In DNA form, the CDR3 reads TGCAGCGTTGCCGGGATCTACAATGAGCAGTTCTTC.

There are many counts of this clonotype. This chain links TRBV2 with TRBJ2-2, with a possible D match to TRBD1 (6 bases). The length of the CDR3 is 17 residues. V dropped 8 bases and J dropped 4 bases, with 23 bases sitting between them. Germline CDR1 is SNHLY and CDR2 is FYNNEI. DNA of the CDR3: TGTGCCAGCCCCGCCGCAGGGGCGAGCTCGGGCACCGGGGAGCTGTTTTTT. Protein product: CASPAAGASSGTGELFF.

This clonotype was counted a single time. A much larger clone is a single base away; this may be a read error. V is TRBV3-1 and J is TRBJ2-7, with 9 bases fitting TRBD2. The CDR3 spans 17 residues. Per germline, CDR1 LGHDT and CDR2 YNNKEL (reference sequence). The V gene end was trimmed by 3 bases and the J gene end by 4 bases; junction bases not matched to a gene: 13. The CDR3 is CASSHVDRREGRYEQYF. The CDR3 DNA is TGTGCCAGCAGCCACGTTGATCGGCGGGAGGGCCGGTACGAGCAGTACTTC.

The V gene is TRBV7-8, the J gene TRBJ1-5; tentatively, D is TRBD1 (6 bases). This CDR3 spans 15 amino acids. Germline lookup yields CDR1 SGHVS and CDR2 FQNEAQ. Trimming removed 5 bases at V and 0 bases at J, with 11 bases between. CDR3 sequence: CASSKTGYSNQPQHF. DNA of the CDR3: TGTGCCAGCAGCAAGACAGGCTATAGCAATCAGCCCCAGCATTTT.